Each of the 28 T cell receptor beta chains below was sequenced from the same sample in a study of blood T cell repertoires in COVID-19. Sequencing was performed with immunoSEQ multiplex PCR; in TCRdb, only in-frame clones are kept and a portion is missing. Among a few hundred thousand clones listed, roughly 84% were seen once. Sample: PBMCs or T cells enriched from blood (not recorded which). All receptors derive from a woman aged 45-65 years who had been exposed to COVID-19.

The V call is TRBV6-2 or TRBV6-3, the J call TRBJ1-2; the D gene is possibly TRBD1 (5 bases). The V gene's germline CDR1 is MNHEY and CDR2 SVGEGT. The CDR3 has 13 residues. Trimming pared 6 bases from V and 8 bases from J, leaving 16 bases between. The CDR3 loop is CASSDGAPGGYTF. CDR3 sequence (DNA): TGTGCCAGCAGCGATGGGGCCCCTGGAGGCTACACCTTC.

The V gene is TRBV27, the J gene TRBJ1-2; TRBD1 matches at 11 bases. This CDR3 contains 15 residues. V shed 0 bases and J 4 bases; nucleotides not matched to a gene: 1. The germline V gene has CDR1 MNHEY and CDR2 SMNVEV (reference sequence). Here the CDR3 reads CASSLSGTGGYGYTF. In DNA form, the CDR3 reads TGTGCCAGCAGTTTATCCGGGACAGGGGGCTATGGCTACACCTTC.

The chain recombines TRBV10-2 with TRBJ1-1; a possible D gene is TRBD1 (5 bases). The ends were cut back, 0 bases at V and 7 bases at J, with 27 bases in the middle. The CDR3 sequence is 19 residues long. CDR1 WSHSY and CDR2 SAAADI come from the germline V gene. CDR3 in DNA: TGCGCCAGCAGTGAGTCCTGGATGGAGTCACAGGATTCGAGTGGTGAAGCTTTCTTT. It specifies CASSESWMESQDSSGEAFF.

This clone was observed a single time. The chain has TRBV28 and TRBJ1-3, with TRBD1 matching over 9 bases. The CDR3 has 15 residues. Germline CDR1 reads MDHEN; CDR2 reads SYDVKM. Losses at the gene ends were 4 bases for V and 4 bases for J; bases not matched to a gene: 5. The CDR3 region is CASSYRGLLGNTIYF. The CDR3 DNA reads TGTGCCAGCAGTTACAGGGGGCTATTAGGAAACACCATATATTTT.

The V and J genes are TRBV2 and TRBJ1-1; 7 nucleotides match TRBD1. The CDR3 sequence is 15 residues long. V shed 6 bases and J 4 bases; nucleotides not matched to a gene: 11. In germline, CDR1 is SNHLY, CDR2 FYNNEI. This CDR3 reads CASRSKGAGGTEAFF. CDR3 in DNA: TGTGCCAGCAGATCAAAGGGGGCAGGGGGCACTGAAGCTTTCTTT.

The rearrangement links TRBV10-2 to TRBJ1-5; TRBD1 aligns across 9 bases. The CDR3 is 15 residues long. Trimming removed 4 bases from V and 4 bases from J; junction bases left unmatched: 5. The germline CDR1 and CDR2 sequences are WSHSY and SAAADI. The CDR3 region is CASSAGQGPNQPQHF. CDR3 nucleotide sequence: TGCGCCAGCAGTGCGGGACAGGGCCCTAATCAGCCCCAGCATTTT.

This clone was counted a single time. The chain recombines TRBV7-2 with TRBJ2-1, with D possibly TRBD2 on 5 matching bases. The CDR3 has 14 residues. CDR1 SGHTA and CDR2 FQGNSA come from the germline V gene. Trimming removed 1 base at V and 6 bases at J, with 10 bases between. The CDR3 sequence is CASSLVGIINEQFF. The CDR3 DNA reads TGTGCCAGCAGCTTAGTCGGGATTATCAATGAGCAGTTCTTC.

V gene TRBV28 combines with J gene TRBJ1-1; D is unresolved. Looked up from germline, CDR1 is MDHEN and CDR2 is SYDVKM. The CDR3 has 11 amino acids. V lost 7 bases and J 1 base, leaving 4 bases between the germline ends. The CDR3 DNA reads TGTGCCAGCACCCAGAACACTGAAGCTTTCTTT. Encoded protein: CASTQNTEAFF.

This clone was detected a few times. The chain's CDR3 is CASSLVQVTGANVLTF. CDR3 in DNA: TGCGCCAGCAGCTTGGTTCAGGTCACCGGGGCCAACGTCCTGACTTTC. This chain uses TRBV5-1 with TRBJ2-6; D is uncertain. This CDR3 is 16 amino acids long. The V gene's germline CDR1 is SGHRS and CDR2 YFSETQ. Between the trimmed V and J ends, which lost 0 bases and 4 bases, there was a span of 11 bases.

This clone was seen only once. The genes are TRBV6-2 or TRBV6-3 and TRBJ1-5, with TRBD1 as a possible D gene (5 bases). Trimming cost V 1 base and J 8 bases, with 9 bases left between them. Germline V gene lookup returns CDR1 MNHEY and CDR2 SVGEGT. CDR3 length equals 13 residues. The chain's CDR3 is CASSYYGGEPQHF. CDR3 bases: TGTGCCAGCAGTTACTATGGGGGGGAGCCCCAGCATTTT.

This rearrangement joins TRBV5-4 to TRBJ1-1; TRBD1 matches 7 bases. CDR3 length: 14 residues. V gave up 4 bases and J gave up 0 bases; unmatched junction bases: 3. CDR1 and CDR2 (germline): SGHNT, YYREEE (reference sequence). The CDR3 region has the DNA TGTGCCAGCAGCCCGGACAGGATGAACACTGAAGCTTTCTTT. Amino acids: CASSPDRMNTEAFF.

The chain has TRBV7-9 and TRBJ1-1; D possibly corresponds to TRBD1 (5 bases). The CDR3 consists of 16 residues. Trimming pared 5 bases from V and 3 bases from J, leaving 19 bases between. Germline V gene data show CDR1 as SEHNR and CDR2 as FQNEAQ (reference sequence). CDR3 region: CASSPWGGLGDTEAFF. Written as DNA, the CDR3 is TGTGCCAGCAGCCCCTGGGGGGGTTTGGGTGACACTGAAGCTTTCTTT.

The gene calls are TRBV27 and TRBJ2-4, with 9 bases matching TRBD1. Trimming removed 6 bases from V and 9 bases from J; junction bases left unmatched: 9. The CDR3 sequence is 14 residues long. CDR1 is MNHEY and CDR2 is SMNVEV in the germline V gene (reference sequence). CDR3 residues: CASRERGTGSIQYF. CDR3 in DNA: TGTGCCAGCAGGGAAAGAGGGACAGGGTCCATTCAGTACTTC.

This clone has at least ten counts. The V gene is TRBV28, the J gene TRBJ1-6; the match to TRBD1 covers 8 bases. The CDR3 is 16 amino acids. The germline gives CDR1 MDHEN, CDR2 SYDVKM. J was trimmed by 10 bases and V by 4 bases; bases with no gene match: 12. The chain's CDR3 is CASSYTIGQGISPLHF. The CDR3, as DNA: TGTGCCAGCAGTTACACTATCGGACAGGGTATATCACCCCTCCACTTT.

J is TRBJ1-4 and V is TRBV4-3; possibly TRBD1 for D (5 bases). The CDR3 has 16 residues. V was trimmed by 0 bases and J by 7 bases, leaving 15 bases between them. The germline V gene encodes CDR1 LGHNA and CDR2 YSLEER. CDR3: CASSQDSGRAGEKLFF. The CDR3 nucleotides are TGCGCCAGCAGCCAAGATTCGGGCAGGGCAGGTGAAAAACTGTTTTTT.

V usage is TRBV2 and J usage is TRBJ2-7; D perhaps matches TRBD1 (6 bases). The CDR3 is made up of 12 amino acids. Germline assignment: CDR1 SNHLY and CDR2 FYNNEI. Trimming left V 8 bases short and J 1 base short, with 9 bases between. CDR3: CASGQGSYEQYF. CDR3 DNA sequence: TGTGCCAGCGGCCAGGGGTCCTACGAGCAGTACTTC.

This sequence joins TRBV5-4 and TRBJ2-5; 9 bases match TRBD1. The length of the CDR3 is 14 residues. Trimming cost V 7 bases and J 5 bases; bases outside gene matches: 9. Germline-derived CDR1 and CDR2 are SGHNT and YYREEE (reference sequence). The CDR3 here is CASSATGGRETQYF. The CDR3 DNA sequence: TGTGCCAGCTCCGCCACAGGGGGCAGGGAGACCCAGTACTTC.

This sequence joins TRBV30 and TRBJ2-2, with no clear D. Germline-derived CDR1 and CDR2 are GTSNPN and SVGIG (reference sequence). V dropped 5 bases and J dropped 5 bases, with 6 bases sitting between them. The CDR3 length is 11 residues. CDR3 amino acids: CAWAVTGELFF. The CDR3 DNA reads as TGTGCCTGGGCAGTAACCGGGGAGCTGTTTTTT.

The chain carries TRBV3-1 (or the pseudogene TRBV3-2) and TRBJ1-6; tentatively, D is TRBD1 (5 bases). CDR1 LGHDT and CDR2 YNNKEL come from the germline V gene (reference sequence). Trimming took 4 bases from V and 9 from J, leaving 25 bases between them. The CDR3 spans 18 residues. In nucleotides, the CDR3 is TGTGCCAGCAGCCGTTACACCCTCCAAAGGGGCTCGGGTTCACCCCTCCACTTT. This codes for CASSRYTLQRGSGSPLHF.

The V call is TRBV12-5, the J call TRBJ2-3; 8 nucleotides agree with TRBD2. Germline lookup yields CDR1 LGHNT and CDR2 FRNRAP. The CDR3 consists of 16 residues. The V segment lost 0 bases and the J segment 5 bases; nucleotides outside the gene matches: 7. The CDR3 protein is CASGLVTTSAQDTQYF. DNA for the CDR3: TGTGCTAGTGGTTTGGTGACGACTAGCGCTCAAGATACGCAGTATTTT.

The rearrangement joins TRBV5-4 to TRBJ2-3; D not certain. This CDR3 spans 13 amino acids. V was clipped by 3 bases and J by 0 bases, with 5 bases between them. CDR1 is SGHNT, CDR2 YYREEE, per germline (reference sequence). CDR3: CASSSTSTDTQYF. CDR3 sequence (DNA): TGTGCCAGCAGCTCCACTAGCACAGATACGCAGTATTTT.

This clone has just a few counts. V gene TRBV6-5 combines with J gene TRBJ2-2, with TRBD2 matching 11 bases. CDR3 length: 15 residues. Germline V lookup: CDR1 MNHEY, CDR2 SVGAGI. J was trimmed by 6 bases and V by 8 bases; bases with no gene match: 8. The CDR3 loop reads CASGALAGGPGELFF. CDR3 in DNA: TGTGCCAGCGGGGCCTTAGCGGGGGGGCCCGGGGAGCTGTTTTTT.

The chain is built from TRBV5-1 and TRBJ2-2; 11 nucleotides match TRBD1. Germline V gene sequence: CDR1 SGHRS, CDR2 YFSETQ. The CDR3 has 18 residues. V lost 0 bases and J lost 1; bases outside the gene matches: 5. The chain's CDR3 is CASSLDGTGGLNTGELFF. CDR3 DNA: TGCGCCAGCAGCTTGGACGGGACAGGGGGACTGAACACCGGGGAGCTGTTTTTT.

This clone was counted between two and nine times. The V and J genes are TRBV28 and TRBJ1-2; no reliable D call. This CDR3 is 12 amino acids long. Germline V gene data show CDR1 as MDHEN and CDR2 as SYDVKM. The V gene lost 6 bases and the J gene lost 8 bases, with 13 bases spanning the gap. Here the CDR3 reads CASSSPRRGYTF. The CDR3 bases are TGTGCCAGCAGCTCCCCCCGGAGGGGCTACACCTTC.

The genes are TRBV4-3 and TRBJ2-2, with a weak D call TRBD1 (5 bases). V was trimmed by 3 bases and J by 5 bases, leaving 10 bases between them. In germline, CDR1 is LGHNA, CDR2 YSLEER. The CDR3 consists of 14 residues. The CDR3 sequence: CASSQVAGTGELFF. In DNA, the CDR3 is TGCGCCAGCAGCCAGGTTGCAGGGACCGGGGAGCTGTTTTTT.

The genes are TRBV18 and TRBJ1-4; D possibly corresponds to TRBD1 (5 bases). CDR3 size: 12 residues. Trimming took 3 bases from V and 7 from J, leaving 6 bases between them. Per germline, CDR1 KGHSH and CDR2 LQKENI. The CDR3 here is CASSPQGEKLFF. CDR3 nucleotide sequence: TGTGCCAGCTCACCCCAGGGTGAAAAACTGTTTTTT.

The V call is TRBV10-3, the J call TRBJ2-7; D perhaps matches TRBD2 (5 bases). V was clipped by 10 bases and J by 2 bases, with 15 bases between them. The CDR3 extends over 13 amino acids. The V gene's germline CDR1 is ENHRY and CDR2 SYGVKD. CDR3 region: CATNNVGAYEQYF. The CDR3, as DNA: TGTGCCACCAACAATGTCGGGGCCTACGAGCAGTACTTC.

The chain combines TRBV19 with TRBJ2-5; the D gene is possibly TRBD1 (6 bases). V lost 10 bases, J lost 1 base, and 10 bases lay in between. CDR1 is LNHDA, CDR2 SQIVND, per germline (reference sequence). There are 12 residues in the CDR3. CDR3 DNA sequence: TGTGCCACAAGGGACACCCAAGAGACCCAGTACTTC. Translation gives CATRDTQETQYF. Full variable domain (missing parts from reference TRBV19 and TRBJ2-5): DGGITQSPKYLFRKEGQNVTLSCEQNLNHDAMYWYRQDPGQGLRLIYYSQIVNDFQKGDIAEGYSVSREKKESFPLTVTSAQKNPTAFYLCATRDTQETQYFGPGTRLLVL.